This T cell receptor beta chain originates from a study of T cells of healthy individuals. This clonotype was counted at least ten times. The CDR3 loop spans 17 amino acids. The V gene's germline CDR1 is SGHRS and CDR2 YFSETQ. The V and J ends lost 1 base and 8 bases respectively, with 19 bases between them. TCRdb reprocessed the 5' RACE reads with MiXCR, giving one entry per CDR3 protein. This sample yields 41,000 or so distinct CDR3 sequences, of which approximately 4.9% are seen a single time; more than 8% belongs to the top ten. The sequence came from a human donor in good health. J is TRBJ1-6 and V is TRBV5-1; D call uncertain. The CDR3 DNA follows: TGCGCCAGCAGCTTGAGAGGGCAGCAGGCGGAAGATTCACCCCTCCACTTT. Protein sequence: CASSLRGQQAEDSPLHF. Full variable domain (missing parts from reference TRBV5-1 and TRBJ1-6): KAGVTQTPRYLIKTRGQQVTLSCSPISGHRSVSWYQQTPGQGLQFLFEYFSETQRNKGNFPGRFSGRQFSNSRSEMNVSTLELGDSALYLCASSLRGQQAEDSPLHFGNGTRLTVT.